The 25 T cell receptor beta chains in this list originate from one sample, sequenced in a study of T cell repertoires in cytomegalovirus infection. TCRdb reprocessed the reads with MiXCR, giving one entry per CDR3 protein. The top ten hold 9.5% to 15% of the sample, which has around 800,000 distinct CDR3 sequences, approximately 32% seen once. These receptors' targets are unknown. This sample comprised cultured CD8+ T cells from PBMCs, obtained from culture after CMV antigen stimulation. The receptors stem from a human donor in good health (CMV status not recorded). Some clones in this sample may be carry-over from other donors' samples.

This sequence joins TRBV4-1 and TRBJ2-7, with D possibly matching TRBD2 (6 bases). V gave up 2 bases and J gave up 6 bases, with 11 bases separating them. The CDR3 loop spans 13 amino acids. Germline CDR1 is MGHRA and CDR2 is YSYEKL. This CDR3 reads CASSQPRGGEQYF. The CDR3 nucleotides are TGCGCCAGCAGCCAACCTAGGGGAGGCGAGCAGTACTTC.

The chain combines TRBV7-4 with TRBJ2-3; D may correspond to TRBD1 or TRBD2 (5 bases each). This CDR3 has 16 amino acids. Trimming removed 1 base from V and 2 bases from J, with 13 bases in between. Per germline, CDR1 SGHVT and CDR2 SQSDAQ. In nucleotides, the CDR3 is TGTGCCAGCAGCTTAGGAGGGGACGGAGTCACAGATACGCAGTATTTT. It yields the protein CASSLGGDGVTDTQYF.

This clonotype turned up a few times. This chain connects TRBV6-5 to TRBJ2-5; 12 positions agree with TRBD1. The ends lost 7 bases at V and 4 bases at J; junction bases unmatched: 13. Germline V gene sequence: CDR1 MNHEY, CDR2 SVGAGI. The CDR3 consists of 17 residues. The chain's CDR3 is CASTSRGQGASIETQYF. The CDR3, as DNA: TGTGCCAGCACCTCTCGGGGACAGGGGGCATCTATAGAGACCCAGTACTTC.

This clonotype was counted only a few times. CDR3 region: CASSGDRVVVPNTDTQYF. CDR3 sequence (DNA): TGTGCCAGCAGTGGGGACAGGGTCGTGGTTCCTAACACAGATACGCAGTATTTT. This rearrangement joins TRBV27 to TRBJ2-3; 9 nucleotides line up with TRBD1. The germline V gene has CDR1 MNHEY and CDR2 SMNVEV (reference sequence). V lost 5 bases, J lost 2 bases, and 14 bases stayed unmatched. There are 18 residues in the CDR3.

This chain uses TRBV14 with TRBJ1-3; no clear D. Trimming stripped 3 bases from V and 0 bases from J, with 18 bases between. This CDR3 contains 18 residues. Germline CDR1 reads SGHDN; CDR2 reads FVKESK. Here the CDR3 DNA reads TGTGCCAGCAGCCACTTTCCGACCGAACTGGACTCTGGAAACACCATATATTTT. Its translation: CASSHFPTELDSGNTIYF.

Concerning this clonotype itself: One end of the junction varies from germline; a read error may be responsible. This rearrangement joins TRBV11-2 to TRBJ1-5; maybe TRBD1 (5 bases). CDR1 and CDR2 (germline): SGHAT, FQNNGV. CDR3 length: 13 amino acids. The CDR3 loop reads CANSPTAHQPQHF. The CDR3 bases are TGTGCCAACAGCCCGACAGCTCATCAGCCCCAGCATTTT.

J is TRBJ2-2 and V is TRBV24-1, with D hard to call. V shed 3 bases and J shed 2 bases, with 9 bases lying between them. The length of the CDR3 is 15 residues. The V gene's germline CDR1 is KGHDR and CDR2 SFDVKD. CDR3 coding DNA: TGTGCCACCAGTGATGAGAGGACCAACACCGGGGAGCTGTTTTTT. This encodes CATSDERTNTGELFF.

With regard to this clonotype: A much larger clone is a single base away; this may be a read error. The chain employs TRBV7-2 and TRBJ1-2; D remains ambiguous. This CDR3 region has 14 residues. CDR1 is SGHTA and CDR2 is FQGNSA in the germline V gene. CDR3 nucleotides: TGTGCCAGCAGCTTCCAGATCTTCAACTATGGCCACACCTTC. The encoded protein is CASSFQIFNYGHTF.

The rearrangement links TRBV7-4 to TRBJ2-7; tentative D call: TRBD1 (5 bases). In germline, CDR1 is SGHVT, CDR2 SQSDAQ. The V gene lost 1 base and the J gene lost 4 bases, with 11 bases spanning the gap. This CDR3 has 14 residues. In DNA form, the CDR3 reads TGTGCCAGCAGCTTAGTAGGGGAAAAATACGAGCAGTACTTC. It yields the protein CASSLVGEKYEQYF.

The rearrangement joins TRBV5-8 to TRBJ2-3, with 14 positions matching TRBD2. J was trimmed by 0 bases and V by 5 bases; bases with no gene match: 5. The CDR3 loop spans 17 amino acids. CDR1 is SGHTS, CDR2 YDEGEE, per germline. The CDR3 is CASSWGLAGASTDTQYF. The CDR3 DNA is TGTGCCAGCAGTTGGGGACTAGCGGGGGCAAGCACAGATACGCAGTATTTT.

The rearrangement links TRBV7-9 to TRBJ2-1; 11 bases match TRBD2. The CDR3 runs 17 residues. Trimming at V came to 4 bases and at J to 10 bases, leaving 15 bases not matched to a gene. Germline assignment: CDR1 SEHNR and CDR2 FQNEAQ (reference sequence). In DNA form, the CDR3 reads TGTGCCAGCAGCTCCCCTCTAGCGGGGGGTGCCTTCGGAGAGCAGTTCTTC. It specifies CASSSPLAGGAFGEQFF.

This rearrangement joins TRBV15 to TRBJ2-2, with D unclear. Trimming took off 4 bases at V and 0 bases at J, with 6 bases between the two ends. The CDR3 contains 14 residues. The germline V gene has CDR1 LNHNV and CDR2 YYDKDF (reference sequence). The CDR3 reads CATSTSTNTGELFF. In DNA form, the CDR3 reads TGTGCCACCAGCACCTCAACGAACACCGGGGAGCTGTTTTTT. The full variable domain, its missing parts supplied by reference TRBV15 and TRBJ2-2, is DAMVIQNPRYQVTQFGKPVTLSCSQTLNHNVMYWYQQKSSQAPKLLFHYYDKDFNNEADTPDNFQSRRPNTSFCFLDIRSPGLGDTAMYLCATSTSTNTGELFFGEGSRLTVL.

This clonotype was seen ten or more times. This sequence joins TRBV7-2 and TRBJ2-2; maybe TRBD2 (5 bases). Trimming took 7 bases from V and 7 from J, leaving 13 bases between them. The CDR3 consists of 13 residues. Germline V gives CDR1 SGHTA, CDR2 FQGNSA. CDR3 sequence reads: CASTYFRDGELFF. As DNA, the CDR3 is TGTGCCAGCACCTACTTCCGGGACGGGGAGCTGTTTTTT.

The genes are TRBV6-1 and TRBJ2-3, with 7 bases that match TRBD2. The germline V gene encodes CDR1 MNHNS and CDR2 SASEGT. The V segment lost 1 base and the J segment 6 bases; nucleotides outside the gene matches: 10. CDR3 length: 16 residues. This CDR3 is CASSEVGGTSLDTQYF. The CDR3 DNA reads TGTGCCAGCAGTGAAGTGGGGGGGACGTCCCTGGATACGCAGTATTTT.

This clonotype was seen ten or more times. The CDR3 is CASSYSWKAGYNEQFF. CDR3 DNA: TGTGCCAGCAGTTACTCTTGGAAAGCCGGCTACAATGAGCAGTTCTTC. This rearrangement joins TRBV6-5 to TRBJ2-1; unclear D gene. The CDR3 is made up of 16 amino acids. Germline V gene lookup returns CDR1 MNHEY and CDR2 SVGAGI. Between the trimmed V and J ends, which lost 0 bases and 3 bases, there was a span of 12 bases.

A note on this clonotype: The junction differs from germline at one of its ends, possibly a read error. Here the CDR3 reads CVSSALGPYNEQFF. CDR3 coding DNA: TGTGTCAGCAGCGCGTTGGGCCCATACAATGAGCAGTTCTTC. The rearrangement uses TRBV11-2 and TRBJ2-1; D not certain. The CDR3 is made up of 14 amino acids. The germline V gene has CDR1 SGHAT and CDR2 FQNNGV.

CDR3 amino acids: CASSIGHGAYGYTF. CDR3 nucleotides: TGTGCCAGTAGTATTGGACACGGAGCCTATGGCTACACCTTC. The chain is built from TRBV19 and TRBJ1-2; a possible D gene is TRBD1 (5 bases). This CDR3 contains 14 residues. The V gene lost 3 bases and the J gene lost 4 bases, with 12 bases spanning the gap. CDR1 is LNHDA and CDR2 is SQIVND in the germline V gene (reference sequence).

V and J are TRBV7-9 and TRBJ2-7; D might be TRBD1 (5 bases). The CDR3 spans 16 residues. The V gene's germline CDR1 is SEHNR and CDR2 FQNEAQ (reference sequence). V was trimmed by 4 bases and J by 0 bases, leaving 16 bases between them. Here the CDR3 DNA reads TGTGCCAGCAGCTCGACAGACAGCCGTAACTCCTACGAGCAGTACTTC. Translated: CASSSTDSRNSYEQYF.

This clonotype was picked up a small number of times. Lacking the conserved final phenylalanine or tryptophan, this CDR3 likely reflects a read error. CDR3 residues: CASSLGVQGPSTDTQYS. DNA for the CDR3: TGTGCCAGCAGCTTGGGAGTACAGGGACCAAGCACAGATACGCAGTATTCT. The chain combines TRBV11-1 with TRBJ2-3; possible D gene TRBD1, 6 bases. The CDR3 has 17 amino acids. The germline V gene encodes CDR1 SGHAT and CDR2 FQDESV (reference sequence). Deletions cut 3 bases from V and 0 bases from J, with 16 bases between.

The V gene is TRBV24-1, the J gene TRBJ2-7; a weak D match, TRBD1 (5 bases). Germline V gene lookup returns CDR1 KGHDR and CDR2 SFDVKD. V lost 0 bases, J lost 8 bases, and 13 bases lay in between. The CDR3 length is 14 residues. The CDR3 DNA reads as TGTGCCACCAGTGATTTGAGGGGTAGGTGCAAGCAGTACGTC. Translating it yields CATSDLRGRCKQYV.

The table lists this clonotype with many counts. The chain joins TRBV7-4 to TRBJ2-1; D is possibly TRBD1 (5 bases). V was trimmed by 5 bases and J by 4 bases, leaving 15 bases between them. Germline lookup yields CDR1 SGHVT and CDR2 SQSDAQ. The CDR3 covers 15 residues. The CDR3 bases are TGTGCCAGCAGCCCTGCTGGGGCGGAATACAATGAGCAGTTCTTC. Its translation is CASSPAGAEYNEQFF.

The rearrangement uses TRBV11-2 and TRBJ2-7; TRBD1 aligns across 9 bases. CDR3 length: 14 amino acids. Germline assignment: CDR1 SGHAT and CDR2 FQNNGV. The V gene end was trimmed by 5 bases and the J gene end by 6 bases; junction bases not matched to a gene: 8. CDR3 DNA sequence: TGTGCCAGCAGCCTATGGACAGGGGCCTCCGAGCAGTACGTC. Translated, it gives CASSLWTGASEQYV.

The chain joins TRBV18 to TRBJ1-5; D not certain. This CDR3 is built from 14 residues. Germline V gene data show CDR1 as KGHSH and CDR2 as LQKENI. V was trimmed by 6 bases and J by 2 bases, leaving 11 bases between them. The chain's CDR3 is CASSPAEGNQPQHF. CDR3 bases: TGTGCCAGCTCCCCAGCCGAGGGCAATCAGCCCCAGCATTTT.

V and J are TRBV6-5 and TRBJ2-7; D gene uncertain. CDR3 length: 16 amino acids. Per germline, CDR1 MNHEY and CDR2 SVGAGI. Between the trimmed V and J ends, which lost 5 bases and 2 bases, there was a span of 19 bases. The chain's CDR3 is CASSTSRNYSPYEQYF. CDR3 in DNA: TGTGCCAGCAGTACCTCCAGGAACTATAGCCCCTACGAGCAGTACTTC.

V usage is TRBV4-2 and J usage is TRBJ2-1; D is perhaps TRBD1 (6 bases). The ends were cut back, 5 bases at V and 4 bases at J, with 21 bases in the middle. CDR1 is LGHNA and CDR2 is YNFKEQ in the germline V gene. The CDR3 spans 17 residues. The CDR3 region is CASSSSPQGDLYNEQFF. CDR3 in DNA: TGTGCCAGCAGCTCAAGCCCACAGGGAGACTTATACAATGAGCAGTTCTTC.